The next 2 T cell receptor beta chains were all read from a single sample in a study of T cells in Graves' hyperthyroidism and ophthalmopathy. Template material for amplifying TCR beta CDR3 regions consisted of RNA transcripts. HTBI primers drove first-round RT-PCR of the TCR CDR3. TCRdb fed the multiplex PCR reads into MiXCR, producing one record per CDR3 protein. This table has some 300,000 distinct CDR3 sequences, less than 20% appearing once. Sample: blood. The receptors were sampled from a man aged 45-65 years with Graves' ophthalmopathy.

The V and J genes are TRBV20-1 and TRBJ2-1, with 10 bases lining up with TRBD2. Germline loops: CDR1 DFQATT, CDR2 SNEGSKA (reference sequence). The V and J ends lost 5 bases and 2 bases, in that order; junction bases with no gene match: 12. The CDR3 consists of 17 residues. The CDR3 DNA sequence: TGCAGTGCTTCAGGGGTGGCTAGCGGGAGAACCTACAATGAGCAGTTCTTC. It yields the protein CSASGVASGRTYNEQFF.

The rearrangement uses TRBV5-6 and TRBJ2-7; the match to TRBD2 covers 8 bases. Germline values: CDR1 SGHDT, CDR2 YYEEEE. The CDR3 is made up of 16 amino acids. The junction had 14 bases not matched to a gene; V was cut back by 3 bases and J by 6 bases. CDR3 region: CASSSLPGLGGREQYF. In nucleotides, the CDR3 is TGTGCCAGCAGCTCTCTACCGGGACTAGGAGGCCGCGAGCAGTACTTC. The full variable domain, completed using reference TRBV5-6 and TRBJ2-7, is DAGVTQSPTHLIKTRGQQVTLRCSPKSGHDTVSWYQQALGQGPQFIFQYYEEEERQRGNFPDRFSGHQFPNYSSELNVNALLLGDSALYLCASSSLPGLGGREQYFGPGTRLTVT.